The 10 T cell receptor beta chains presented below share a single source sample, sequenced in a study of blood T cell repertoires in COVID-19. Method: immunoSEQ multiplex PCR; TCRdb's copy keeps in-frame clones and lacks some. The data hold 220,000 or so clones, with about 93% observed a single time. The sequencing input was peripheral blood. These receptors were obtained from a man in his sixties with COVID-19, enrolled during active disease.

V is TRBV3-1 (or the pseudogene TRBV3-2) and J is TRBJ2-1, with D uncertain. CDR1 and CDR2 from the germline V gene are LGHDT and YNNKEL (reference sequence). With 1 base removed from V and 0 bases from J, the gap between germline ends came to 7 bases. CDR3 size: 15 residues. The CDR3 region has the DNA TGTGCCAGCAGCCAAGTGTTGAGCTCCTACAATGAGCAGTTCTTC. Amino acid sequence: CASSQVLSSYNEQFF.

The chain uses TRBV19 and TRBJ1-1; tentatively, D is TRBD1 (5 bases). This CDR3 has 14 amino acids. Germline V gene sequence: CDR1 LNHDA, CDR2 SQIVND (reference sequence). Trimming pared 3 bases from V and 1 base from J, leaving 9 bases between. CDR3 residues: CASSIVGGNTEAFF. The CDR3 DNA follows: TGTGCCAGTAGTATCGTGGGGGGGAACACTGAAGCTTTCTTT.

V usage is TRBV6-6 and J usage is TRBJ1-5, with 7 bases identical to TRBD1. CDR3 length equals 16 residues. V trimming: 7 bases; J trimming: 0 bases; junction bases outside the gene matches: 9. CDR1 and CDR2 from the germline V gene are MNHNY and SVGAGI (reference sequence). For the CDR3, the DNA is TGTGCCAGCATTGCGACAGGGCTATATAGCAATCAGCCCCAGCATTTT. Protein product: CASIATGLYSNQPQHF.

This chain connects TRBV29-1 to TRBJ2-5, with 8 bases aligning to TRBD2. The junction had 12 bases not matched to a gene; V was cut back by 8 bases and J by 1 base. The CDR3 is 15 amino acids. Germline CDR1 is SQVTM and CDR2 is ANQGSEA. This CDR3 is CSTSSGGLIQETQYF. Written as DNA, the CDR3 is TGCAGCACTTCATCGGGGGGGCTGATCCAAGAGACCCAGTACTTC.

This chain uses TRBV24-1 with TRBJ2-3; a weak D match, TRBD2 (6 bases). Germline V CDR1 and CDR2: KGHDR, SFDVKD. V dropped 4 bases and J dropped 0 bases, with 10 bases sitting between them. The CDR3 has 15 amino acids. The CDR3 here is CATSDEGTSTDTQYF. CDR3 nucleotides: TGTGCCACCAGTGACGAGGGGACTAGCACAGATACGCAGTATTTT.

CDR3 region: CASSPPESMNTEAFF. In DNA, the CDR3 is TGTGCCAGCTCACCACCGGAGTCCATGAACACTGAAGCTTTCTTT. The chain links TRBV18 to TRBJ1-1; D not resolved. Trimming took 0 bases from V and 0 from J, leaving 8 bases between them. Per germline, CDR1 KGHSH and CDR2 LQKENI. The CDR3 extends over 15 amino acids.

J is TRBJ1-5 and V is TRBV28; no clear D. V lost 7 bases to trimming and J lost 0 bases, with 7 bases between them. CDR3 length equals 13 residues. Germline CDR1 is MDHEN and CDR2 is SYDVKM. Written as DNA, the CDR3 is TGTGCCAGCACCCCCAATAGCAATCAGCCCCAGCATTTT. Amino acid sequence: CASTPNSNQPQHF.

The count of this clone is one. The V gene is TRBV10-3, the J gene TRBJ2-1; tentatively, D is TRBD1 (5 bases). The ends were cut back, 7 bases at V and 8 bases at J, with 18 bases in the middle. The CDR3 is 14 amino acids. Germline V gives CDR1 ENHRY, CDR2 SYGVKD. CDR3 DNA sequence: TGTGCCATCAACCAGGGTTCCCGTGGGGATGAGCAGTTCTTC. Encoded protein: CAINQGSRGDEQFF.

The rearrangement uses TRBV18 and TRBJ1-5, with D perhaps TRBD1 (5 bases). The V and J ends lost 2 bases and 3 bases respectively, with 11 bases between them. The CDR3 consists of 15 residues. From germline, CDR1 is KGHSH and CDR2 LQKENI. The CDR3 loop is CASSPVTVTNQPQHF. The DNA for the CDR3 is TGTGCCAGCTCACCAGTGACAGTTACCAATCAGCCCCAGCATTTT.

This chain uses TRBV7-2 with TRBJ1-1, with D tentatively TRBD1 (6 bases). Germline values: CDR1 SGHTA, CDR2 FQGNSA. This CDR3 contains 14 residues. Trimming cost V 6 bases and J 9 bases, with 20 bases left between them. The CDR3 DNA reads TGTGCCAGCAGATTTGGGGGGGCCGTTTCTAAAGCTTTCTTT. It translates to CASRFGGAVSKAFF.